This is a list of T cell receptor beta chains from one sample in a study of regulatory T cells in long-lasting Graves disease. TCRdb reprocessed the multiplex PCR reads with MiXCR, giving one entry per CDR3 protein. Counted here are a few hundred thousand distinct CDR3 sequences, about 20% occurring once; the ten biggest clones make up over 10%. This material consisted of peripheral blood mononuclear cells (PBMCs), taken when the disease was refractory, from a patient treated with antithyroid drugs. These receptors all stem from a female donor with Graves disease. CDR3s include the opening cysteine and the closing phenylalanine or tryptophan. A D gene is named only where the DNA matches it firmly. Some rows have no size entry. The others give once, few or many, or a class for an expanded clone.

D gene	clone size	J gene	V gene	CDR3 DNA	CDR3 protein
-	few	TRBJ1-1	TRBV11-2	TGTGCCAGCAGCTTAACTAATCCGAGAGTACCGGCGGGAGCTTTCTTT	CASSLTNPRVPAGAFF
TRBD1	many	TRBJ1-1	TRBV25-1	TGTGCCAGCAGTGAATATGGAGACAGGGGAACTTTCTTT	CASSEYGDRGTFF
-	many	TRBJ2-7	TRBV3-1	TGTGCCAGCAGCCAAGATCTCAGTTCCTACGAGCAGTACTTC	CASSQDLSSYEQYF
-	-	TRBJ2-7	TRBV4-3	TGCGCCAGCAGCCAAGAATGGGCCCCGGGAGCCTACGAGCAGTACTTC	CASSQEWAPGAYEQYF
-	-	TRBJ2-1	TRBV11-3	TGTGCCAGCAGCTTAGCCCCGAGAGCCGAGCAGTTCTTC	CASSLAPRAEQFF
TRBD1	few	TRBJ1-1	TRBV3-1	TGTGCCAGCAGCCAAGAGGGCAGGGGGCGATTTGGGACTGAAGCTTTCTTT	CASSQEGRGRFGTEAFF
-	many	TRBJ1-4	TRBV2	TGTGCCAGCGCTCGACGGGCAACTAATGAAAAACTGTTTTTT	CASARRATNEKLFF
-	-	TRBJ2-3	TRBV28	TGTGCCAGCAGTACCTCTAGCACAGATACGCAGTATTTT	CASSTSSTDTQYF
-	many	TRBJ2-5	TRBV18	TGTGCCAGCTCACCACCGGGACGGATCCAAGAGACCCAGTACTTC	CASSPPGRIQETQYF
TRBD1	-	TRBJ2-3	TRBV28	TGTGCCAGCAGTCTGACTCAGGGGGCGGCAGATACGCAGTATTTT	CASSLTQGAADTQYF
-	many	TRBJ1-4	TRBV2	TGTGCCAGCAGTGAAGCGGTGGTACAGACTAATGAAAAACTGTTTTTT	CASSEAVVQTNEKLFF
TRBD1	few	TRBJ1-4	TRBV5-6	TGTGCCAGCAGCTCCCCGACAGGGGCGAATGAAAAACTGTTTTTT	CASSSPTGANEKLFF
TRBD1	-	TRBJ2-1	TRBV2	TGTGCCAGCAGTAGACAGGGGAATGAGCAGTTCTTC	CASSRQGNEQFF
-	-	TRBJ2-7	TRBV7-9	TGTGCCAGCAGCTCACCCGGGAGCTTCGAGCAGTACTTC	CASSSPGSFEQYF
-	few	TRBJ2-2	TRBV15	TGTGCCACCAGCAGAGATCAACCGGACACCGGGGAGCTGTTTTTT	CATSRDQPDTGELFF
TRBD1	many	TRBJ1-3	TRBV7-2	TGTGCCAGCAGCCTCGGGACAGGCTCTGGAAACACCATATATTTT	CASSLGTGSGNTIYF
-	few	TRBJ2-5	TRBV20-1	TGCAGTGCTGGCGGGGGCGCTCCCGGGGAGGGGACCCAGTACTTC	CSAGGGAPGEGTQYF
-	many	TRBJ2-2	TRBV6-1	TGTGCCAGCAAACGGGGTCCGGGCGGGGAGCTGTTTTTT	CASKRGPGGELFF
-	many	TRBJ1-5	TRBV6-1	TGTGCCAGCAAGGGCAGAATGGATAGCCAGCCCCAGCATTTT	CASKGRMDSQPQHF
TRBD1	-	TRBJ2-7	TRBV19	TGTGCCAGTAGTAAGAGAAAGGGGCAGGGGGTTGACGAGCAGTACTTC	CASSKRKGQGVDEQYF
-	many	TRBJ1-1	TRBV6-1	TGTGCCAGCAGGGAGACAAACAGGAACACTGAAGCTTTCTTT	CASRETNRNTEAFF
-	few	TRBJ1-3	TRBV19	TGTGCCAGTAGTCGGGACGCCCGCTCTGGAAACACCATATATTTT	CASSRDARSGNTIYF
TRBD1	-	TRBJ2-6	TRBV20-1	TGCAGTGCTAGCCGACAGGGGAGGGGGGCCAACGTCCTGACTTTC	CSASRQGRGANVLTF
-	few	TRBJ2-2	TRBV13	TGTGCCAGCAGCTACGGGGGACCGAACACCGGGGAGCTGTTTTTT	CASSYGGPNTGELFF
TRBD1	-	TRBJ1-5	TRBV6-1	TGTGCCAGCAGAACCGGACAGGGGGGGAATCAGCCCCAGCATTTT	CASRTGQGGNQPQHF
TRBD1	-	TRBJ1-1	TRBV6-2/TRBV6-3	TGTGCCAGCAGTTACAGGGTGAGGGGGCTGAGAACTGAAGCTTTCTTT	CASSYRVRGLRTEAFF
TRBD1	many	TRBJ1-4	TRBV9	TGTGCCAGCAGCGTAGGACCGGGACAGCCTAATGAAAAACTGTTTTTT	CASSVGPGQPNEKLFF
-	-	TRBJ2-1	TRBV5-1	TGCGCCAGCAGCTGGGGACAAGGGAATGAGCAGTTCTTC	CASSWGQGNEQFF
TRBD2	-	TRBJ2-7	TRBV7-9	TGTGCCAGCAGCGCAACCCCTAGCGGGTATTTCCACGAGCAGTACTTC	CASSATPSGYFHEQYF
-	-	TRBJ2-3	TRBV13	TGTGCCAGCAGCTACATGAATAGAGATACGCAGTATTTT	CASSYMNRDTQYF
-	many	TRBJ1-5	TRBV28	TGTGCCAGCAGTTTCAGCCGAAGTCAGCCCCAGCATTTT	CASSFSRSQPQHF